This entry concerns a single T cell receptor (beta chain). Its antigen remains unidentified. These data are taken from a study of T cell repertoires in cytomegalovirus infection. A single record per CDR3 protein comes from TCRdb applying MiXCR to the reads. The sample holds more than 650,000 distinct CDR3 sequences, 35% to 45% seen once. Study-wide points: Using cumulative public TCR beta family frequency, the authors identified those who carried CMV together with the relevant HLA.

V was trimmed by 6 bases and J by 2 bases, leaving 10 bases between them. The germline V gene encodes CDR1 SEHNR and CDR2 FQNEAQ (reference sequence). CDR3 length equals 13 residues. V usage is TRBV7-9 and J usage is TRBJ1-1; D gene ambiguous. The receptor's source is a human donor in good health (CMV status not recorded). Some clones in this sample may be carry-over from other donors' samples. The sample was PBMCs. The CDR3 sequence: CASSKGPNTEAFF. Written as DNA, the CDR3 is TGTGCCAGCAGTAAAGGGCCCAACACTGAAGCTTTCTTT.